This section outlines one T cell receptor beta chain sequence together with its context. The antigen is undetermined. These data are taken from a study of T cell repertoires in cytomegalovirus infection. Broader study findings: Cumulative public TCR beta family frequency identified CMV carriers with the relevant HLA. The ex vivo response was dominated by HLA-C-restricted CMV-specific TCR beta clonotypes.

The CDR3 consists of 14 residues. The V end was cut by 0 bases, the J end by 4 bases, with 10 bases between. Germline lookup yields CDR1 SGHTS and CDR2 YDEGEE. Each CDR3 protein gets one entry after TCRdb re-called the reads with MiXCR. The profile shows some 900,000 distinct CDR3 sequences, approximately 32% of them singletons. The source of this sequence is a human donor in good health (CMV status not recorded). Some clones in this sample may be carry-over from other donors' samples. The specimen was cultured CD8+ T cells from PBMCs, collected from culture after CMV antigen stimulation. The chain has TRBV5-8 and TRBJ1-1, with TRBD1 as a possible D gene (6 bases). The CDR3 is CASSLGSGVTEAFF. For the CDR3, the DNA is TGTGCCAGCAGCTTGGGATCAGGGGTCACTGAAGCTTTCTTT.